Each of the 28 T cell receptor beta chains below was sequenced from the same sample in a study of blood T cell repertoires in COVID-19. Measured with immunoSEQ multiplex PCR; TCRdb has only the in-frame clones, and not every one. This repertoire shows approximately 180,000 clones, about 88% found once; its top ten account for about 2.2%. Sequencing used PBMCs or T cells enriched from blood (not recorded which). Every receptor here comes from a woman aged 35 to 49 with acute COVID-19.

The chain carries TRBV12-5 and TRBJ2-2; 8 bases are shared with TRBD1. The germline gives CDR1 LGHNT, CDR2 FRNRAP. There are 16 residues in the CDR3. The V and J ends lost 6 bases and 3 bases, in that order; junction bases with no gene match: 9. DNA of the CDR3: TGTGCTAGTGGCCTCGGACAGGGTAGGGACACCGGGGAGCTGTTTTTT. This translates into CASGLGQGRDTGELFF.

This clone was observed a handful of times. The chain is built from TRBV7-3 and TRBJ2-1, with D possibly being TRBD1 (6 bases). Trimming cost V 0 bases and J 7 bases, with 10 bases left between them. This CDR3 region has 14 residues. Germline V gene data show CDR1 as SGHTA and CDR2 as FQGTGA. The CDR3 region is CASSLTGASNEQFF. The DNA of the CDR3 is TGTGCCAGCAGCTTAACGGGGGCATCGAATGAGCAGTTCTTC.

A single count supports this clone. V and J are TRBV4-1 and TRBJ1-4; tentative D call: TRBD1 (5 bases). V dropped 7 bases and J dropped 8 bases, with 20 bases sitting between them. Germline values: CDR1 MGHRA, CDR2 YSYEKL. This CDR3 has 15 residues. CDR3 in amino acids: CASTPGGRGGEKLFF. The DNA of the CDR3 is TGCGCCAGCACCCCAGGTGGGAGGGGTGGGGAAAAACTGTTTTTT.

The chain is built from TRBV27 and TRBJ2-7, with TRBD1 identical over 12 bases. The CDR3 is made up of 14 amino acids. The ends lost 5 bases at V and 7 bases at J; junction bases unmatched: 6. The germline V gene encodes CDR1 MNHEY and CDR2 SMNVEV (reference sequence). CDR3 coding DNA: TGTGCCAGCAGTCCGGGACAGGGGGCCGGAGAGCAGTACTTC. Protein product: CASSPGQGAGEQYF.

This chain joins TRBV4-3 and TRBJ1-3; D is uncertain. There are 15 residues in the CDR3. The V gene lost 0 bases and the J gene lost 0 bases, with 6 bases spanning the gap. Looked up from germline, CDR1 is LGHNA and CDR2 is YSLEER. This CDR3 reads CASSQDFVSGNTIYF. The CDR3 region has the DNA TGCGCCAGCAGCCAAGATTTCGTCTCTGGAAACACCATATATTTT.

The chain carries TRBV9 and TRBJ2-4; the match to TRBD1 covers 9 bases. V dropped 4 bases and J dropped 9; count of bases not matched to a gene: 5. Germline assignment: CDR1 SGDLS and CDR2 YYNGEE. The CDR3 spans 13 residues. In DNA, the CDR3 is TGTGCCAGCAGCACCGGACAGGGGACCATTCAGTACTTC. As protein: CASSTGQGTIQYF.

This clone was seen a single time. This chain links TRBV6-6 with TRBJ2-5; 8 positions match TRBD2. Germline V gene sequence: CDR1 MNHNY, CDR2 SVGAGI (reference sequence). The ends lost 6 bases at V and 5 bases at J; junction bases unmatched: 2. The CDR3 is 12 residues long. CDR3 sequence reads: CASRSGGETQYF. CDR3 DNA: TGTGCCAGCAGGTCGGGAGGGGAGACCCAGTACTTC.

This chain connects TRBV19 to TRBJ1-1; TRBD1 aligns across 9 bases. J lost 4 bases, V lost 2 bases, and 5 bases had no gene match. The CDR3 contains 15 residues. Germline V gene data show CDR1 as LNHDA and CDR2 as SQIVND (reference sequence). CDR3: CASSIPTGGVTEAFF. The CDR3 DNA sequence: TGTGCCAGTAGTATACCCACAGGGGGCGTCACTGAAGCTTTCTTT.

A single count supports this clone. The V call is TRBV19, the J call TRBJ2-3, with 7 nucleotides matching TRBD1. The CDR3 totals 14 residues. J lost 3 bases, V lost 4 bases, and 4 bases had no gene match. CDR1 LNHDA and CDR2 SQIVND come from the germline V gene (reference sequence). The CDR3 region has the DNA TGTGCCAGTAGTAGACAGGGTAGTACAGATACGCAGTATTTT. Encoded protein: CASSRQGSTDTQYF.

This clone has just a few counts. The V call is TRBV10-3, the J call TRBJ1-4, with D possibly matching TRBD1 (6 bases). V lost 0 bases and J lost 0, with 11 bases in between. Looked up from germline, CDR1 is ENHRY and CDR2 is SYGVKD. The CDR3 spans 17 residues. The CDR3 loop is CAISESGAGATNEKLFF. CDR3 in DNA: TGTGCCATCAGTGAGTCGGGGGCGGGAGCAACTAATGAAAAACTGTTTTTT.

A single count supports this clone. The rearrangement uses TRBV19 and TRBJ2-3; D uncertain. Trimming stripped 4 bases from V and 4 bases from J, with 9 bases between. Germline CDR1 and CDR2: LNHDA and SQIVND (reference sequence). The CDR3 totals 13 residues. The DNA for the CDR3 is TGTGCCAGTAGTAGTACGGGTCCAGATACGCAGTATTTT. Translated: CASSSTGPDTQYF.

A single count supports this clone. V and J are TRBV2 and TRBJ2-5, with TRBD2 matching over 11 bases. The CDR3 runs to 15 residues. Germline CDR1 SNHLY, CDR2 FYNNEI. Trimming cost V 3 bases and J 5 bases; bases outside gene matches: 5. CDR3 nucleotide sequence: TGTGCCAGCAGTGAGTCGGGACTAGCGGCTGAGACCCAGTACTTC. This translates into CASSESGLAAETQYF.

This chain joins TRBV7-3 and TRBJ2-3; TRBD2 agrees at 8 bases. V lost 4 bases and J lost 6; bases outside the gene matches: 3. The CDR3 runs 13 residues. Germline lookup yields CDR1 SGHTA and CDR2 FQGTGA. CDR3 nucleotide sequence: TGTGCCAGCAGCTATAGGACTAGCGATACGCAGTATTTT. Translated: CASSYRTSDTQYF.

The V gene is TRBV9, the J gene TRBJ2-5; 7 bases map to TRBD2. Germline V lookup: CDR1 SGDLS, CDR2 YYNGEE. This CDR3 has 14 residues. Trimming cost V 0 bases and J 4 bases; bases outside gene matches: 3. The CDR3 here is CASSVGPGGETQYF. The CDR3 DNA follows: TGTGCCAGCAGCGTAGGACCGGGGGGAGAGACCCAGTACTTC.

This clone has a single count. The chain uses TRBV5-1 and TRBJ1-2; D is uncertain. Germline-derived CDR1 and CDR2 are SGHRS and YFSETQ. The V end was cut by 1 base, the J end by 6 bases, with 13 bases between. This CDR3 region has 14 residues. The CDR3 DNA follows: TGCGCCAGCAGCTTGACGCAGAGGAGCGATGGCTACACCTTC. Its protein product is CASSLTQRSDGYTF.

This clone was recorded once. The chain links TRBV27 to TRBJ1-5; D not certain. The germline CDR1 and CDR2 sequences are MNHEY and SMNVEV (reference sequence). CDR3 size: 17 residues. The ends were cut back, 2 bases at V and 0 bases at J, with 14 bases in the middle. The chain's CDR3 is CASSLGQPGYSNQPQHF. CDR3 in DNA: TGTGCCAGCAGTTTAGGTCAACCAGGTTATAGCAATCAGCCCCAGCATTTT.

This clone occurred once. The V gene is TRBV5-4, the J gene TRBJ1-2; D is possibly TRBD1 (5 bases). The germline gives CDR1 SGHNT, CDR2 YYREEE (reference sequence). CDR3 length: 16 residues. Trimming cost V 1 base and J 3 bases, with 16 bases left between them. The CDR3 nucleotides are TGTGCCAGCAGCTTGCCTGGACAACATGGCGACTATGGCTACACCTTC. Encoded protein: CASSLPGQHGDYGYTF.

CDR3 amino acids: CASSLAGGLNTIYF. In DNA, the CDR3 is TGTGCCAGCAGCTTAGCAGGCGGCCTAAACACCATATATTTT. This rearrangement joins TRBV7-8 to TRBJ1-3; unclear D gene. CDR1 SGHVS and CDR2 FQNEAQ come from the germline V gene. The CDR3 runs to 14 residues. The V and J ends lost 0 bases and 6 bases respectively, with 9 bases between them.

The chain carries TRBV6-5 and TRBJ1-5; D is undetermined. CDR1 and CDR2 (germline): MNHEY, SVGAGI. This CDR3 contains 15 residues. Trimming took off 6 bases at V and 0 bases at J, with 12 bases between the two ends. The CDR3 here is CASSPPGVSNQPQHF. CDR3 nucleotides: TGTGCCAGCAGCCCACCAGGTGTTAGCAATCAGCCCCAGCATTTT.

The rearrangement joins TRBV28 to TRBJ1-1, with 12 nucleotides matching TRBD1. Germline V gene lookup returns CDR1 MDHEN and CDR2 SYDVKM. The V and J ends lost 4 bases and 6 bases, in that order; junction bases with no gene match: 18. This CDR3 has 19 amino acids. CDR3 protein: CASSSRSLRDRGPGAEAFF. CDR3 coding DNA: TGTGCCAGCAGTTCTCGAAGCCTCCGGGACAGGGGGCCGGGAGCTGAAGCTTTCTTT.

V and J are TRBV11-2 and TRBJ2-7, with 7 bases identical to TRBD1. Germline trimming cut 0 bases from V and 3 bases from J; bases unmatched to any gene: 5. The CDR3 spans 15 residues. CDR1 is SGHAT and CDR2 is FQNNGV in the germline V gene. The CDR3 reads CASSLDGQDFYEQYF. For the CDR3, the DNA is TGTGCCAGCAGCTTAGATGGACAGGATTTCTACGAGCAGTACTTC.

The table lists this clone with a count of one. J is TRBJ2-5 and V is TRBV4-2; 8 bases are shared with TRBD2. V lost 6 bases to trimming and J lost 3 bases; unmatched junction nucleotides: 3. The CDR3 contains 13 residues. CDR1 is LGHNA, CDR2 YNFKEQ, per germline. This CDR3 reads CASRGGLEETQYF. CDR3 DNA: TGTGCCAGCAGGGGGGGACTAGAAGAGACCCAGTACTTC.

V is TRBV19 and J is TRBJ1-1; TRBD1 agrees at 8 bases. CDR1 is LNHDA, CDR2 SQIVND, per germline (reference sequence). Germline trimming cut 9 bases from V and 4 bases from J; bases unmatched to any gene: 10. The CDR3 consists of 14 residues. In nucleotides, the CDR3 is TGTGCCAGCACCCCCCCCGGACAGGGCACTGAAGCTTTCTTT. Translating it yields CASTPPGQGTEAFF. Full variable domain (rest looked up from reference TRBV19 and TRBJ1-1): DGGITQSPKYLFRKEGQNVTLSCEQNLNHDAMYWYRQDPGQGLRLIYYSQIVNDFQKGDIAEGYSVSREKKESFPLTVTSAQKNPTAFYLCASTPPGQGTEAFFGQGTRLTVV.

This chain links TRBV18 with TRBJ2-7; a weak D match, TRBD2 (6 bases). This CDR3 has 15 residues. Germline V lookup: CDR1 KGHSH, CDR2 LQKENI. Trimming took 2 bases from V and 6 from J, leaving 17 bases between them. In DNA form, the CDR3 reads TGTGCCAGCTCACCAAGCGTGGGGACCGGGGGCGAGCAGTACTTC. Amino acid sequence: CASSPSVGTGGEQYF. The variable domain in full, completed from reference TRBV18 and TRBJ2-7, reads NAGVMQNPRHLVRRRGQEARLRCSPMKGHSHVYWYRQLPEEGLKFMVYLQKENIIDESGMPKERFSAEFPKEGPSILRIQQVVRGDSAAYFCASSPSVGTGGEQYFGPGTRLTVT.

The chain is built from TRBV7-2 and TRBJ1-2; D is undetermined. V was cut by 4 bases and J by 7 bases, with 16 bases left in between. The germline V gene encodes CDR1 SGHTA and CDR2 FQGNSA. The CDR3 is 14 amino acids. CDR3 nucleotide sequence: TGTGCCAGCAGCTCGCCCCGTGGGGAGGGTGGCTACACCTTC. Translating gives CASSSPRGEGGYTF.

This chain links TRBV14 with TRBJ1-4; a possible D gene is TRBD1 (5 bases). Trimming cost V 3 bases and J 2 bases, with 16 bases left between them. CDR1 is SGHDN and CDR2 is FVKESK in the germline V gene. CDR3 size: 17 residues. The CDR3 nucleotides are TGTGCCAGCAGCCAGGCCGGGGGAGGTACGACTAATGAAAAACTGTTTTTT. Its translation: CASSQAGGGTTNEKLFF.

J is TRBJ1-2 and V is TRBV21-1. TRBV21-1 is labeled a pseudogene. This CDR3 comprises 12 residues. The CDR3 spells CASPGGEHGYTF. CDR3 coding DNA: TGTGCCTCCCCCGGGGGAGAGCATGGCTACACCTTC.

The J gene is TRBJ1-1, the V gene TRBV29-1, with 9 nucleotides matching TRBD1. CDR3 length equals 15 residues. Germline V CDR1 and CDR2: SQVTM, ANQGSEA. V lost 4 bases, J lost 0 bases, and 6 bases stayed unmatched. The CDR3 loop is CSVGTGEGMNTEAFF. CDR3 DNA sequence: TGCAGCGTTGGGACAGGGGAGGGGATGAACACTGAAGCTTTCTTT.